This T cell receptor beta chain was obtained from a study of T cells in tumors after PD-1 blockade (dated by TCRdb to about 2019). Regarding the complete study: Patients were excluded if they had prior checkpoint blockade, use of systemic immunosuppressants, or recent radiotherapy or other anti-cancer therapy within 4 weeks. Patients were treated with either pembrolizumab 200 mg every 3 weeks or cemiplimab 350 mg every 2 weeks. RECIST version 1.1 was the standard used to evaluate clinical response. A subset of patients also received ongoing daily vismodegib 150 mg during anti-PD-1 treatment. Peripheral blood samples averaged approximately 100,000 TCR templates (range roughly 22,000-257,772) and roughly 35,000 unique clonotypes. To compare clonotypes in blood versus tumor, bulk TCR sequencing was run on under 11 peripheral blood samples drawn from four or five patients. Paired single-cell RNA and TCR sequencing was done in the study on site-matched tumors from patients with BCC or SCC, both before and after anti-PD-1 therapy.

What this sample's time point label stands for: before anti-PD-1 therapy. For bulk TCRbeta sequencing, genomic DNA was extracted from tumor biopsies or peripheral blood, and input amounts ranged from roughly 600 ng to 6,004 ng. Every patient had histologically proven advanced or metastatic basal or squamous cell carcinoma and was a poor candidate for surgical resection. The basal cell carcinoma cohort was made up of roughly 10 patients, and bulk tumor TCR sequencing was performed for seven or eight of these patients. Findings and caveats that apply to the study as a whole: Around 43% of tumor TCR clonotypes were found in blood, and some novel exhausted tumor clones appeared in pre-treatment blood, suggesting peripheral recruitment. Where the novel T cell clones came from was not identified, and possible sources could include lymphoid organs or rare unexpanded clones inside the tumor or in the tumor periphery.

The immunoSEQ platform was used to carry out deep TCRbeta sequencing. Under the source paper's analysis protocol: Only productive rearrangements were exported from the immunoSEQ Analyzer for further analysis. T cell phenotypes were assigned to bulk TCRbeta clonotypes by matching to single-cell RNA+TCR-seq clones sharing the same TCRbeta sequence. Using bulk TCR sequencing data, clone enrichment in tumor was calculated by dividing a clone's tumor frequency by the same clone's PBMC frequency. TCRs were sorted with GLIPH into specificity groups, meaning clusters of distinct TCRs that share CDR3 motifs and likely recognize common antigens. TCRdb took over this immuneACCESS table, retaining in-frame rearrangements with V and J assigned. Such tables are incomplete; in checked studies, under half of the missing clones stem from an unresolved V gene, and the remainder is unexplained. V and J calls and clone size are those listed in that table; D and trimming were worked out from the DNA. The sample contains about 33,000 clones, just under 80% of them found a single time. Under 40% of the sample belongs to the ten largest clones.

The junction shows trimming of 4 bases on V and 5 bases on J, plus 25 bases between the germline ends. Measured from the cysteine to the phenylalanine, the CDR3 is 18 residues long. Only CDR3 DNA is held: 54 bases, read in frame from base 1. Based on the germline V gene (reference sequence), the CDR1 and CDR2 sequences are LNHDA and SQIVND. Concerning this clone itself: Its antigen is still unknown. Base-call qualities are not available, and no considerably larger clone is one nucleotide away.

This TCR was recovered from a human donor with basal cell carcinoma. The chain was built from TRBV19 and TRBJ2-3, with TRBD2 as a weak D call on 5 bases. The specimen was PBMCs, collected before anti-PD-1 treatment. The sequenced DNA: TGTGCCAGTAGTACAATAGAGTATACTAGAAAGGAGCGAGATACGCAGTATTTT. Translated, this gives CASSTIEYTRKERDTQYF.